This T cell receptor beta chain appears in the sequencing data of a study of cytomegalovirus exposure and HLA in healthy donors. General study findings and limits: Some 150 TCR beta chains were listed as cytomegalovirus-associated. Most TCRs appeared rarely, but some public TCRs recurred in many donors. According to a subsequent analysis, TCR clusters from the first cohort were inclined to appear together in the 110 or so validation repertoires.

Turning to this clone: Its antigen is as yet unknown.

This CDR3 comprises 12 residues. Trimming stripped 8 bases from V and 11 bases from J, with 18 bases between. The germline gives CDR1 MNHEY, CDR2 SVGAGI. These donors were members of the approximately 120-subject validation cohort, a group separate from the approximately 670-subject first cohort. The repertoire was sequenced with immunoSEQ multiplex PCR; TCRdb's copy has only in-frame clones and lacks some. The profile shows roughly 50,000 clones, 90% to 95% of them singletons. The V and J genes are TRBV6-5 and TRBJ1-1, with TRBD1 as a possible D gene (5 bases). Source material: PBMCs. The clonotype originates from a woman aged 18-29 years in good health and CMV-seropositive. The CDR3 is CASSPGRARAFF. The CDR3 DNA follows: TGTGCCAGCTCCCCCGGCAGGGCGAGGGCTTTCTTT.